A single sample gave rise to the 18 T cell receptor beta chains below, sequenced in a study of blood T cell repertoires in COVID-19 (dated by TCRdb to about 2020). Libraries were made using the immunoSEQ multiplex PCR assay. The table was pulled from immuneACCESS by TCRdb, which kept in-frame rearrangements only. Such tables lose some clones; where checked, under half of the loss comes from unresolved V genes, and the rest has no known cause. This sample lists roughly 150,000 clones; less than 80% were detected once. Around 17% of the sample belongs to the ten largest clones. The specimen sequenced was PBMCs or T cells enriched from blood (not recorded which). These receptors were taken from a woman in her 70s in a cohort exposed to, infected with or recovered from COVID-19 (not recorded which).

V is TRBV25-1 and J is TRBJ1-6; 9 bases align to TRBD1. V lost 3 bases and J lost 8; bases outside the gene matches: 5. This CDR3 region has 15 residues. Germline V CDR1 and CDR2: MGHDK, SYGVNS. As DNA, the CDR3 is TGTGCCAGCAGTGATCGTACAGGGGGCTATTCACCCCTCCACTTT. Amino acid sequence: CASSDRTGGYSPLHF.

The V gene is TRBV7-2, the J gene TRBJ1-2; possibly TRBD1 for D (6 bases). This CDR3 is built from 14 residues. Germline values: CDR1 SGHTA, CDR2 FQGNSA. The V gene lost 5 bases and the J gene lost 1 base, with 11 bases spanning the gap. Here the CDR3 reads CASSQNRVNYGYTF. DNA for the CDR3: TGTGCCAGCAGCCAGAACAGGGTTAACTATGGCTACACCTTC. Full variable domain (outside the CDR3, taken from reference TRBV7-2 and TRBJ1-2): GAGVSQSPSNKVTEKGKDVELRCDPISGHTALYWYRQSLGQGLEFLIYFQGNSAPDKSGLPSDRFSAERTGGSVSTLTIQRTQQEDSAVYLCASSQNRVNYGYTFGSGTRLTVV.

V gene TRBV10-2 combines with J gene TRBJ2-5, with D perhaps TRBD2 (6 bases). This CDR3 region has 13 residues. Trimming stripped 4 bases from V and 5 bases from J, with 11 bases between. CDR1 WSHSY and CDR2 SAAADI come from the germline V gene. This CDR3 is CASSGAGGETQYF. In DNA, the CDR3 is TGCGCCAGCAGTGGAGCGGGCGGGGAGACCCAGTACTTC.

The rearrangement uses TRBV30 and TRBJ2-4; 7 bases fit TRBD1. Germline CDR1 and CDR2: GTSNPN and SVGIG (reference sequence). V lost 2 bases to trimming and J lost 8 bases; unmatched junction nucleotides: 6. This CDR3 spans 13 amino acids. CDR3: CAWSPTGVDIQYF. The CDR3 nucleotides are TGTGCCTGGAGTCCTACAGGGGTGGACATTCAGTACTTC.

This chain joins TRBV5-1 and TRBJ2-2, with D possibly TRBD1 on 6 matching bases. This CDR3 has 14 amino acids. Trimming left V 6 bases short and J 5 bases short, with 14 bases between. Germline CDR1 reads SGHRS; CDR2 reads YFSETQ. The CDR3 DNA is TGCGCCAGCATGGCCCAGGGGACAACCGGGGAGCTGTTTTTT. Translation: CASMAQGTTGELFF.

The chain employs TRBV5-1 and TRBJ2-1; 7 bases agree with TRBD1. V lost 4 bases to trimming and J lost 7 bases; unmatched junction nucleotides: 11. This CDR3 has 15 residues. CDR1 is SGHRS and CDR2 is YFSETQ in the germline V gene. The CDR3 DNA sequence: TGCGCCAGCAGCCGAGGGACAGCCGAGGTGAATGAGCAGTTCTTC. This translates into CASSRGTAEVNEQFF.

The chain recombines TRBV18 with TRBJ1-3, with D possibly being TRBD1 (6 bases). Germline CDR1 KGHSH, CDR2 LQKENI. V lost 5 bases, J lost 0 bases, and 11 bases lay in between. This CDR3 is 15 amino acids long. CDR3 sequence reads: CASSSTGSSGNTIYF. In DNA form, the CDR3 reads TGTGCCAGCTCATCTACAGGGTCCTCTGGAAACACCATATATTTT.

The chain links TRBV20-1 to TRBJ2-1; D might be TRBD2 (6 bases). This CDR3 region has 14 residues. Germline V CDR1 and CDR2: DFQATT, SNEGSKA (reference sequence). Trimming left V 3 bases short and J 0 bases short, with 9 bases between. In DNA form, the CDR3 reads TGCAGTGCTAGTAAAGCGGGCTCCTACAATGAGCAGTTCTTC. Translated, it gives CSASKAGSYNEQFF.

The CDR3, as DNA: TGTGCCAGCAGCTCGTCAGGGTATAGCAATCAGCCCCAGCATTTT. Protein: CASSSSGYSNQPQHF. The V call is TRBV7-8, the J call TRBJ1-5, with D perhaps matching TRBD1 (5 bases). CDR3 length equals 15 residues. The germline V and J ends were trimmed by 4 bases and 0 bases, with 10 bases remaining between them. CDR1 and CDR2 (germline): SGHVS, FQNEAQ.

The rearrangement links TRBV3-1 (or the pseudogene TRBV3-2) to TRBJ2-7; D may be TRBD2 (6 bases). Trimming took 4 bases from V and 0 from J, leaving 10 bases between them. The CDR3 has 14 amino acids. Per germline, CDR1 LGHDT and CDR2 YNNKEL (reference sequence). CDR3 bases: TGTGCCAGCAGCCGGGACTTAACCTCCTACGAGCAGTACTTC. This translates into CASSRDLTSYEQYF.

The chain's CDR3 is CASSFKDRDNTGELFF. CDR3 DNA sequence: TGTGCCAGCAGCTTTAAGGACAGGGACAACACCGGGGAGCTGTTTTTT. The chain is built from TRBV7-9 and TRBJ2-2, with 8 bases fitting TRBD1. The germline CDR1 and CDR2 sequences are SEHNR and FQNEAQ (reference sequence). This CDR3 has 16 amino acids. J was trimmed by 2 bases and V by 3 bases; bases with no gene match: 5.

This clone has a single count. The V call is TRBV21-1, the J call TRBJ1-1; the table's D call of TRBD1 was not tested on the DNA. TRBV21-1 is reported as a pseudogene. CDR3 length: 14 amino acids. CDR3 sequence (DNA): TGTGCCAGCAGCAAAGGGACAGAAGGCACTGAAGCTTTCTTT. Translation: CASSKGTEGTEAFF.

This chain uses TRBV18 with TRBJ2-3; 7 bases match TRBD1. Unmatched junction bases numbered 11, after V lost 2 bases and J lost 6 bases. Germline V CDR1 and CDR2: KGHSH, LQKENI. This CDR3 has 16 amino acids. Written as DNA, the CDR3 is TGTGCCAGCTCACCAACCGGGACAGCACTGGCTGATACGCAGTATTTT. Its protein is CASSPTGTALADTQYF.

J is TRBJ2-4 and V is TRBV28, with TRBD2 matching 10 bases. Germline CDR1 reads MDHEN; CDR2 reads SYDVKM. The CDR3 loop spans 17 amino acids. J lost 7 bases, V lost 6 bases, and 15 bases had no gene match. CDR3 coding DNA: TGTGCCAGCAGGGGATCTAGCGGGAGTAACTCGGGGAACATTCAGTACTTC. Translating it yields CASRGSSGSNSGNIQYF.

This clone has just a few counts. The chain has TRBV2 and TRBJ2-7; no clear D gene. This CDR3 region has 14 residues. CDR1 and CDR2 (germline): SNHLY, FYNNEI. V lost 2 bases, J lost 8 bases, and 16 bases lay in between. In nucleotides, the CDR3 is TGTGCCAGCAGTGAAAGTGCTGTTTGGTCTAAGCAGTACTTC. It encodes CASSESAVWSKQYF.

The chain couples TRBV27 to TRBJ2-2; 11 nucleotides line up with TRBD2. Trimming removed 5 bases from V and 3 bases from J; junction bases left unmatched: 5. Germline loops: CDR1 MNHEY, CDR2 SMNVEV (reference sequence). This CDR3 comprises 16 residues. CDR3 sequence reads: CASSLTSGTYTGELFF. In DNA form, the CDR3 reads TGTGCCAGCAGTCTGACTAGCGGGACGTACACCGGGGAGCTGTTTTTT.

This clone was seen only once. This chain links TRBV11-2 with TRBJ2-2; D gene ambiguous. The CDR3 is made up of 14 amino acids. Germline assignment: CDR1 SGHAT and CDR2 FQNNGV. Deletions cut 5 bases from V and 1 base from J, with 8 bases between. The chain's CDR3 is CASSPQRNTGELFF. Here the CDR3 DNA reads TGTGCCAGCAGCCCTCAGCGGAACACCGGGGAGCTGTTTTTT.

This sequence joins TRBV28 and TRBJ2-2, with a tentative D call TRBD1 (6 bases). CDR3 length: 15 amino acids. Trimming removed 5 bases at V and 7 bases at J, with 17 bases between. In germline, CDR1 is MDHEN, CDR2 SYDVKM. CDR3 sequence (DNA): TGTGCCAGCAGTGACAGGACATATGGGGGCGGGGAGCTGTTTTTT. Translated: CASSDRTYGGGELFF.